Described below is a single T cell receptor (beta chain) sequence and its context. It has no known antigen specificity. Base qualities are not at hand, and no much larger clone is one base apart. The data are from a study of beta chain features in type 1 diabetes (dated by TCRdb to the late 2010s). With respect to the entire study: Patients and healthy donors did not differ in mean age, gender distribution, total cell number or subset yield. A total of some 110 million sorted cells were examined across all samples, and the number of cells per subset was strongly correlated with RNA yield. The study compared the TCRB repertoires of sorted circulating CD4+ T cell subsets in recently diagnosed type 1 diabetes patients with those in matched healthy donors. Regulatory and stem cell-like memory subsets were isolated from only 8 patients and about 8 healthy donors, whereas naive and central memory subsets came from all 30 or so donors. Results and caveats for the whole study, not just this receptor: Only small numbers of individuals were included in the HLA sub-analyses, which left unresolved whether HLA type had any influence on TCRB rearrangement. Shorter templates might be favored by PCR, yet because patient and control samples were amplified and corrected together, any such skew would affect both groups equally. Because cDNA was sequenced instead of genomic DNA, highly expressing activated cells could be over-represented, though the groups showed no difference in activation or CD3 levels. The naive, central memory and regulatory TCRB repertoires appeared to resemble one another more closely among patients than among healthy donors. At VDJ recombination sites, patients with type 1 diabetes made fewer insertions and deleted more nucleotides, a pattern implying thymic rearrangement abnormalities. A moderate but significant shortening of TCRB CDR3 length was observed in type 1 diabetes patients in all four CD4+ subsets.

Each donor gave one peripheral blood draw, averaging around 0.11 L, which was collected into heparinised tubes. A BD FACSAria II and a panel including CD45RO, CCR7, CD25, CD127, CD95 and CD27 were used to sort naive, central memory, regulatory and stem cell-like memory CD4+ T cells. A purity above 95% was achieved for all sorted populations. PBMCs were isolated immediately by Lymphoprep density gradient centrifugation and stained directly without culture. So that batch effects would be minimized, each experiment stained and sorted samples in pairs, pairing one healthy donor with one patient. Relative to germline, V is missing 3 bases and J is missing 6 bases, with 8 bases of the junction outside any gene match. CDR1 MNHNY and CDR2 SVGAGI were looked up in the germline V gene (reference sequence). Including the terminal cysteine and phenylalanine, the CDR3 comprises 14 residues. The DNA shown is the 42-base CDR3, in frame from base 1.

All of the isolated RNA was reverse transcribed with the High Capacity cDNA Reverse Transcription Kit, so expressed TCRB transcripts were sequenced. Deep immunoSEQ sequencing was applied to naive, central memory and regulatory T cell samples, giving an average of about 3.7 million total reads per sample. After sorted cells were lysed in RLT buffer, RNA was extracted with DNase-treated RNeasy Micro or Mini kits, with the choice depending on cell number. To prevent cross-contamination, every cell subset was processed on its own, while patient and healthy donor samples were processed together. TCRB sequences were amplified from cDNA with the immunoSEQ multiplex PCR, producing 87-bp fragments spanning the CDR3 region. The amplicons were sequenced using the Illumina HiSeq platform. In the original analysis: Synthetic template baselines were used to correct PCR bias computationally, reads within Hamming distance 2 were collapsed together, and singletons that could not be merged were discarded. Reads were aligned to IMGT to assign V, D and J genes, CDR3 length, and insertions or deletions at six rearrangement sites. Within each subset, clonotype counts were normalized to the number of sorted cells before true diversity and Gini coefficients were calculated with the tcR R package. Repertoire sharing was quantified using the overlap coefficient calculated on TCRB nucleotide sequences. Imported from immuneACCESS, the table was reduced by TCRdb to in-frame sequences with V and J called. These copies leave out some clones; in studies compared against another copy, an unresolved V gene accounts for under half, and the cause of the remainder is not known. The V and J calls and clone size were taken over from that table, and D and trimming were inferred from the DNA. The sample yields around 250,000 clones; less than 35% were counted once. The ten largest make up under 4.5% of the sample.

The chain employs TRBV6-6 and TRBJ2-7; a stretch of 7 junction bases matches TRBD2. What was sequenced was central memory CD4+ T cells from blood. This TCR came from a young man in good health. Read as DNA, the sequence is TGTGCCAGCAGTTATAGCGGGCCGTCGGCCGAGCAGTACTTC. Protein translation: CASSYSGPSAEQYF.